This T cell receptor (beta chain) derives from a study of response to subunit inactivated influenza vaccine. Study-wide results and caveats: Authors suggested few new T cells are recruited by each seasonal influenza vaccination.

TCRdb redid the calling of the RT-PCR reads with MiXCR, one entry per CDR3 protein. Here the sample spans more than 200,000 distinct CDR3 sequences, approximately 12% being singletons. This clonotype was recorded at least ten times. Its antigen is not known. At one end the junction does not follow the germline gene, possibly because of a read error. CDR3 length: 11 amino acids. The TCR was taken from a man in his fifties who received an inactivated influenza vaccine. The source was non-naive T cells sorted from PBMCs, collected 14 to 15 days before vaccination. This sequence joins TRBV12-3 or TRBV12-4 and TRBJ2-7; no firm D call. The CDR3 spells CASSLGYEQYF. The CDR3, as DNA: TGTGCCAGCAGCTTAGGCTACGAGCAGTACTTC.